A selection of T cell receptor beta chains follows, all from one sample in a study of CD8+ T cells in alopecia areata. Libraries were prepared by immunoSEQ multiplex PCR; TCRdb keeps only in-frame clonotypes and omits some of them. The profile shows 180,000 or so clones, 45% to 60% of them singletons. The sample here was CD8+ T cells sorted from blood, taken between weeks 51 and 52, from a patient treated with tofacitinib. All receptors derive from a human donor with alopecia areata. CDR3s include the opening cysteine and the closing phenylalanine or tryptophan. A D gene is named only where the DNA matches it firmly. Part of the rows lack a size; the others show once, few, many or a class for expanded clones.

CDR3aa: CASSTRTGIYNEQFF; CDR3nt: TGTGCCAGCAGCACACGGACAGGTATCTACAATGAGCAGTTCTTC; j_gene: TRBJ2-1; v_gene: TRBV11-2; d_gene: TRBD1; abundance: few; len: 15
CDR3aa: CASSLAGQGSYGYTF; CDR3nt: TGTGCCAGCAGCTTGGCCGGACAGGGTAGCTATGGCTACACCTTC; j_gene: TRBJ1-2; v_gene: TRBV5-6; d_gene: TRBD1; abundance: .; len: 15
CDR3aa: CASSSGDFTDTQYF; CDR3nt: TGTGCCAGCAGTTCCGGGGATTTCACAGATACGCAGTATTTT; j_gene: TRBJ2-3; v_gene: TRBV6-6; d_gene: .; abundance: .; len: 14
CDR3aa: CASSSLRGLYNEQFF; CDR3nt: TGTGCCAGCAGCTCCCTTCGGGGACTCTACAATGAGCAGTTCTTC; j_gene: TRBJ2-1; v_gene: TRBV7-9; d_gene: .; abundance: .; len: 15
CDR3aa: CASSYLAGGTDTQYF; CDR3nt: TGTGCCAGCAGTTACTTGGCGGGGGGCACAGATACGCAGTATTTT; j_gene: TRBJ2-3; v_gene: TRBV6-5; d_gene: TRBD2; abundance: .; len: 15
CDR3aa: CASSLSSADDEQYF; CDR3nt: TGTGCCAGCAGTTTATCGTCGGCAGACGACGAGCAGTACTTC; j_gene: TRBJ2-7; v_gene: TRBV27; d_gene: .; abundance: .; len: 14
CDR3aa: CASSGGGLRETQYF; CDR3nt: TGTGCCAGCAGTGGCGGCGGCCTTAGGGAGACCCAGTACTTC; j_gene: TRBJ2-5; v_gene: TRBV27; d_gene: .; abundance: .; len: 14
CDR3aa: CSVETGDYGYTF; CDR3nt: TGCAGCGTCGAAACAGGGGACTATGGCTACACCTTC; j_gene: TRBJ1-2; v_gene: TRBV29-1; d_gene: TRBD1; abundance: few; len: 12
CDR3aa: CSVPGTEVSNYGYTF; CDR3nt: TGCAGCGTCCCCGGGACAGAAGTTTCTAACTATGGCTACACCTTC; j_gene: TRBJ1-2; v_gene: TRBV29-1; d_gene: TRBD1; abundance: .; len: 15
CDR3aa: CASSLAGTGNTEAFF; CDR3nt: TGTGCCAGCTCACTCGCGGGGACAGGGAACACTGAAGCTTTCTTT; j_gene: TRBJ1-1; v_gene: TRBV18; d_gene: TRBD1; abundance: .; len: 15
CDR3aa: CASIGLYGYTF; CDR3nt: TGTGCCAGCATCGGTCTGTATGGCTACACCTTC; j_gene: TRBJ1-2; v_gene: TRBV2; d_gene: .; abundance: .; len: 11
CDR3aa: CASSSPGTLYNEQFF; CDR3nt: TGTGCCAGCAGCTCTCCCGGGACACTCTACAATGAGCAGTTCTTC; j_gene: TRBJ2-1; v_gene: TRBV5-5; d_gene: .; abundance: few; len: 15
CDR3aa: CSVRRADYGYTF; CDR3nt: TGCAGCGTCCGCAGGGCAGACTATGGCTACACCTTC; j_gene: TRBJ1-2; v_gene: TRBV29-1; d_gene: .; abundance: few; len: 12
CDR3aa: CASTTWTGQPQHF; CDR3nt: TGTGCCAGCACCACGTGGACGGGTCAGCCCCAGCATTTT; j_gene: TRBJ1-5; v_gene: TRBV28; d_gene: .; abundance: .; len: 13
CDR3aa: CASSGLASSTDTQYF; CDR3nt: TGTGCCAGCAGTGGACTAGCGTCCTCCACAGATACGCAGTATTTT; j_gene: TRBJ2-3; v_gene: TRBV6-5; d_gene: TRBD2; abundance: .; len: 15
CDR3aa: CASSWADRTYGYTF; CDR3nt: TGTGCCAGCAGCTGGGCGGACAGGACCTATGGCTACACCTTC; j_gene: TRBJ1-2; v_gene: TRBV7-9; d_gene: TRBD1; abundance: .; len: 14
CDR3aa: CAWSVSGSGELFF; CDR3nt: TGTGCCTGGAGTGTCTCAGGGTCCGGGGAGCTGTTTTTT; j_gene: TRBJ2-2; v_gene: TRBV30; d_gene: .; abundance: .; len: 13
CDR3aa: CASSLRGGLYEQYF; CDR3nt: TGTGCCAGCAGCTTGCGGGGGGGCCTGTACGAGCAGTACTTC; j_gene: TRBJ2-7; v_gene: TRBV5-6; d_gene: TRBD2; abundance: .; len: 14
CDR3aa: CASSQDLAGDYTGELFF; CDR3nt: TGTGCCAGCAGCCAAGACCTAGCGGGGGACTACACCGGGGAGCTGTTTTTT; j_gene: TRBJ2-2; v_gene: TRBV13; d_gene: TRBD2; abundance: .; len: 17
CDR3aa: CAISDPGQGNEQYF; CDR3nt: TGTGCCATCAGTGACCCGGGACAGGGGAACGAGCAGTACTTC; j_gene: TRBJ2-7; v_gene: TRBV10-3; d_gene: TRBD1; abundance: .; len: 14
CDR3aa: CASSEALGRRSTGYTF; CDR3nt: TGTGCCAGCAGTGAAGCTTTAGGCAGGCGATCTACAGGCTACACCTTC; j_gene: TRBJ1-2; v_gene: TRBV6-1; d_gene: .; abundance: once; len: 16
CDR3aa: CASSEPWRADTQYF; CDR3nt: TGTGCCAGCAGTGAACCCTGGAGGGCAGATACGCAGTATTTT; j_gene: TRBJ2-3; v_gene: TRBV2; d_gene: .; abundance: .; len: 14
CDR3aa: CASSLARGVPSYEQYF; CDR3nt: TGTGCCAGCAGCTTAGCCCGGGGAGTGCCCTCCTACGAGCAGTACTTC; j_gene: TRBJ2-7; v_gene: TRBV11-2; d_gene: .; abundance: few; len: 16
CDR3aa: CASGPEAGGHYGYTF; CDR3nt: TGTGCTAGTGGTCCGGAGGCAGGGGGGCACTATGGCTACACCTTC; j_gene: TRBJ1-2; v_gene: TRBV12-5; d_gene: TRBD1; abundance: .; len: 15
CDR3aa: CSVVGSDEQFF; CDR3nt: TGCAGCGTTGTAGGGTCGGATGAGCAGTTCTTC; j_gene: TRBJ2-1; v_gene: TRBV29-1; d_gene: .; abundance: few; len: 11
CDR3aa: CASSFVLAGGPGEQYF; CDR3nt: TGTGCCAGCAGTTTTGTGTTAGCGGGGGGGCCTGGCGAGCAGTACTTC; j_gene: TRBJ2-7; v_gene: TRBV27; d_gene: TRBD2; abundance: .; len: 16
CDR3aa: CASRTGPEQFF; CDR3nt: TGTGCCAGCAGAACCGGGCCTGAGCAGTTCTTC; j_gene: TRBJ2-1; v_gene: TRBV27; d_gene: .; abundance: .; len: 11
CDR3aa: CASSPDTGSHEQYF; CDR3nt: TGTGCCAGCTCACCAGATACGGGGAGCCACGAGCAGTACTTC; j_gene: TRBJ2-7; v_gene: TRBV18; d_gene: .; abundance: .; len: 14
CDR3aa: CAWSVRVDEQFF; CDR3nt: TGTGCCTGGAGTGTAAGGGTGGATGAGCAGTTCTTC; j_gene: TRBJ2-1; v_gene: TRBV30; d_gene: .; abundance: .; len: 12
CDR3aa: CASSSRNGIQYF; CDR3nt: TGTGCCAGCAGTTCCCGCAATGGCATTCAGTACTTC; j_gene: TRBJ2-4; v_gene: TRBV27; d_gene: .; abundance: .; len: 12
CDR3aa: CASRVGQGISGYTF; CDR3nt: TGTGCCAGCAGGGTGGGACAGGGAATCTCTGGCTACACCTTC; j_gene: TRBJ1-2; v_gene: TRBV6-1; d_gene: TRBD1; abundance: .; len: 14
CDR3aa: CASSSGGAWNEQFF; CDR3nt: TGCGCCAGCAGTAGCGGGGGGGCTTGGAATGAGCAGTTCTTC; j_gene: TRBJ2-1; v_gene: TRBV4-1; d_gene: TRBD2; abundance: .; len: 14
CDR3aa: CASSGGYNEQFF; CDR3nt: TGTGCCAGCAGTGGCGGGTACAATGAGCAGTTCTTC; j_gene: TRBJ2-1; v_gene: TRBV2; d_gene: .; abundance: .; len: 12
CDR3aa: CASSLATEAFF; CDR3nt: TGTGCCAGCAGCTTAGCCACTGAAGCTTTCTTT; j_gene: TRBJ1-1; v_gene: TRBV7-9; d_gene: .; abundance: .; len: 11
CDR3aa: CASSSTGSIQYF; CDR3nt: TGTGCCAGCAGCTCGACCGGTAGCATTCAGTACTTC; j_gene: TRBJ2-4; v_gene: TRBV13; d_gene: .; abundance: .; len: 12
CDR3aa: CSVEDSGTGSVETQYF; CDR3nt: TGCAGCGTTGAAGATTCCGGGACAGGTTCTGTAGAGACCCAGTACTTC; j_gene: TRBJ2-5; v_gene: TRBV29-1; d_gene: TRBD1; abundance: .; len: 16
CDR3aa: CASSFEGNSPLHF; CDR3nt: TGTGCCAGCAGCTTCGAGGGGAATTCACCCCTCCACTTT; j_gene: TRBJ1-6; v_gene: TRBV7-8; d_gene: .; abundance: few; len: 13
CDR3aa: CASRRTGLVYGYTF; CDR3nt: TGTGCCAGCAGGAGGACAGGGTTAGTTTATGGCTACACCTTC; j_gene: TRBJ1-2; v_gene: TRBV6-1; d_gene: TRBD1; abundance: .; len: 14
CDR3aa: CATRGGTGLETQYF; CDR3nt: TGTGCCACCAGGGGGGGGACAGGGCTAGAGACCCAGTACTTC; j_gene: TRBJ2-5; v_gene: TRBV30; d_gene: TRBD1; abundance: .; len: 14
CDR3aa: CASSFEGVNTGELFF; CDR3nt: TGTGCCAGCAGCTTCGAGGGGGTGAACACCGGGGAGCTGTTTTTT; j_gene: TRBJ2-2; v_gene: TRBV7-2; d_gene: .; abundance: few; len: 15
CDR3aa: CAWRGGDVGSGNEQFF; CDR3nt: TGTGCCTGGAGGGGAGGGGATGTCGGCTCTGGCAATGAGCAGTTCTTC; j_gene: TRBJ2-1; v_gene: TRBV30; d_gene: TRBD2; abundance: .; len: 16
CDR3aa: CASSLQRNKPDTQYF; CDR3nt: TGCGCCAGCAGCCTACAGCGAAATAAACCGGATACGCAGTATTTT; j_gene: TRBJ2-3; v_gene: TRBV5-1; d_gene: .; abundance: few; len: 15
CDR3aa: CASQDSYGYTF; CDR3nt: TGTGCCAGTCAAGACTCTTATGGCTACACCTTC; j_gene: TRBJ1-2; v_gene: TRBV5-6; d_gene: .; abundance: few; len: 11
CDR3aa: CASSLSGQTYNEQFF; CDR3nt: TGCGCCAGCAGCTTGTCCGGACAGACGTACAATGAGCAGTTCTTC; j_gene: TRBJ2-1; v_gene: TRBV5-1; d_gene: .; abundance: .; len: 15
CDR3aa: CASSSWSQGEFF; CDR3nt: TGTGCCAGCAGCTCTTGGTCTCAAGGGGAGTTCTTC; j_gene: TRBJ2-1; v_gene: TRBV5-6; d_gene: .; abundance: .; len: 12
CDR3aa: CASGLQVSQGTDTQYF; CDR3nt: TGTGCTAGTGGTCTACAGGTCTCACAGGGCACAGATACGCAGTATTTT; j_gene: TRBJ2-3; v_gene: TRBV12-5; d_gene: .; abundance: once; len: 16
CDR3aa: CSVVTPRYGYTF; CDR3nt: TGCAGCGTTGTCACCCCTCGTTATGGCTACACCTTC; j_gene: TRBJ1-2; v_gene: TRBV29-1; d_gene: .; abundance: few; len: 12
CDR3aa: CASSEPSGGADEQFF; CDR3nt: TGCGCCAGCAGCGAACCTAGCGGGGGGGCCGATGAGCAGTTCTTC; j_gene: TRBJ2-1; v_gene: TRBV5-1; d_gene: TRBD2; abundance: .; len: 15
CDR3aa: CASLGNMNTEAFF; CDR3nt: TGTGCCAGCCTAGGAAACATGAACACTGAAGCTTTCTTT; j_gene: TRBJ1-1; v_gene: TRBV25-1; d_gene: .; abundance: .; len: 13
CDR3aa: CASSDPSMTGADTQYF; CDR3nt: TGTGCCAGCAGTGATCCGAGTATGACAGGGGCAGATACGCAGTATTTT; j_gene: TRBJ2-3; v_gene: TRBV6-1; d_gene: TRBD1; abundance: .; len: 16
CDR3aa: CASSPRRASKETQYF; CDR3nt: TGTGCCAGCAGCCCCCGCCGGGCGTCGAAAGAGACCCAGTACTTC; j_gene: TRBJ2-5; v_gene: TRBV14; d_gene: .; abundance: .; len: 15
CDR3aa: CASRAAGLSYEQYF; CDR3nt: TGTGCCAGCAGGGCAGCCGGACTCTCCTACGAGCAGTACTTC; j_gene: TRBJ2-7; v_gene: TRBV27; d_gene: .; abundance: .; len: 14
CDR3aa: CASSAPRQGLKDGYTF; CDR3nt: TGTGCCAGCAGCGCCCCACGACAGGGATTGAAAGATGGCTACACCTTC; j_gene: TRBJ1-2; v_gene: TRBV9; d_gene: TRBD1; abundance: .; len: 16
CDR3aa: CASSLLSGGAENYNEQFF; CDR3nt: TGCGCCAGCAGCCTCCTAAGCGGGGGGGCCGAGAATTACAATGAGCAGTTCTTC; j_gene: TRBJ2-1; v_gene: TRBV4-1; d_gene: TRBD2; abundance: .; len: 18
CDR3aa: CASSLANPVNTEAFF; CDR3nt: TGCGCCAGCAGCTTGGCCAACCCAGTGAACACTGAAGCTTTCTTT; j_gene: TRBJ1-1; v_gene: TRBV5-1; d_gene: .; abundance: few; len: 15
CDR3aa: CASSPTGTSGAYEQYF; CDR3nt: TGTGCCAGCAGCCCAACGGGGACTAGCGGAGCCTACGAGCAGTACTTC; j_gene: TRBJ2-7; v_gene: TRBV13; d_gene: TRBD2; abundance: .; len: 16
CDR3aa: CSVAGTSGTDTQYF; CDR3nt: TGCAGCGTCGCCGGGACTAGCGGCACAGATACGCAGTATTTT; j_gene: TRBJ2-3; v_gene: TRBV29-1; d_gene: TRBD2; abundance: few; len: 14
CDR3aa: CASSSLQEVTQYF; CDR3nt: TGTGCCAGCAGCTCCCTACAGGAGGTGACCCAGTACTTC; j_gene: TRBJ2-5; v_gene: TRBV13; d_gene: .; abundance: .; len: 13
CDR3aa: CASNQEGSSYEQYF; CDR3nt: TGTGCCAGCAATCAAGAGGGGTCCTCCTACGAGCAGTACTTC; j_gene: TRBJ2-7; v_gene: TRBV28; d_gene: .; abundance: .; len: 14